This is a list of T cell receptor beta chains from one sample in a study of CD8+ T cells in alopecia areata. The assay was immunoSEQ multiplex PCR, and TCRdb's table has in-frame clones only and misses some. The sample has about 180,000 clones; 40% to 55% are singletons. Here the sequenced sample was CD8+ T cells sorted from blood, taken around week 54, from a patient treated with tofacitinib. Every receptor here comes from a human donor with alopecia areata. CDR3s include the opening cysteine and the closing phenylalanine or tryptophan. A D gene is named only where the DNA matches it firmly. Size is omitted from some rows. Given values are once, few, many or a class for expanded clones.

>-|TRBD2|TRBJ2-7|TRBV29-1
TGCAGCGTAGCTAGCGGGGGGTACGAGCAGTACTTC
CSVASGGYEQYF
>-|TRBD1|TRBJ1-1|TRBV27
TGTGCCAGCAGTTTAATCGGCAGGGGGTTCACTGAAGCTTTCTTT
CASSLIGRGFTEAFF
>-|-|TRBJ2-6|TRBV6-5
TGTGCCAGCAGGCGGGACACTGGGGCCAACGTCCTGACTTTC
CASRRDTGANVLTF
>-|-|TRBJ2-7|TRBV30
TGTGCCTGGAGTCCACGGGATTACGAGCAGTACTTC
CAWSPRDYEQYF
>few|-|TRBJ2-3|TRBV7-8
TGTGCCAGCAGCCCCGATTCTAGCACAGATACGCAGTATTTT
CASSPDSSTDTQYF
>few|-|TRBJ1-2|TRBV6-6
TGTGCCAGCAGCTACCTCGGGGACGGGTCCGGCTACACCTTC
CASSYLGDGSGYTF
>-|-|TRBJ2-3|TRBV25-1
TGTGCCAGCAGTGTACCAGGGGTCACAGATACGCAGTATTTT
CASSVPGVTDTQYF
>few|-|TRBJ1-2|TRBV20-1
TGCACTAACTATGGCTACACCTTC
CTNYGYTF
>-|TRBD2|TRBJ2-1|TRBV5-6
TGTGCCAGCAGCTGGGGTGGCGGGGGAGCTAATAATGAGCAGTTCTTC
CASSWGGGGANNEQFF
>few|-|TRBJ1-1|TRBV30
TGTGCCTGGAGTTCCCAGGCCCTTGAAGCTTTCTTT
CAWSSQALEAFF
>-|-|TRBJ2-1|TRBV27
TGTGCCAGCAGTCCTCACCCCGGGGCGGGGATCAATGAGCAGTTCTTC
CASSPHPGAGINEQFF
>-|TRBD2|TRBJ2-1|TRBV9
TGTGCCAGCAGCGTAGGCGGGGGGTACAATGAGCAGTTCTTC
CASSVGGGYNEQFF
>few|-|TRBJ2-2|TRBV6-6
TGTGCCAGCAGTTACCGGCTAGCGAGAGGCACCGGGGAGCTGTTTTTT
CASSYRLARGTGELFF
>few|TRBD1|TRBJ2-7|TRBV27
TGTGCCAGCAGTTTGAGACAGGGGGCTCGCTACGAGCAGTACTTC
CASSLRQGARYEQYF